This TCR beta chain came from a study of radiotherapy plus CTLA-4 blockade in lung cancer. V lost 5 bases, J lost 5 bases, and 16 bases lay in between. The CDR3 contains 14 residues. CDR1 is SEHNR, CDR2 FQNEAQ, per germline (reference sequence). Repertoires were generated with immunoSEQ multiplex PCR, while TCRdb's copy carries only in-frame clones and drops some. The sample records about 67,000 clones, 70% to 80% being singletons. The study's findings and limits: Clones derived from tumor TCRs expanded in blood after radiotherapy plus ipilimumab.

As regards this clone: Its matching antigen is unknown.

This specimen was peripheral blood, taken from a patient treated with radiotherapy plus ipilimumab. J is TRBJ2-7 and V is TRBV7-9, with D possibly TRBD1 on 6 matching bases. The sequence was collected from a human donor with non-small cell lung cancer whose response to radiotherapy plus ipilimumab could not be evaluated. Some clones in this sample may be carry-over from other donors' samples. The chain's CDR3 is CASSPYREVHEQYF. CDR3 nucleotides: TGTGCCAGCAGCCCATACAGGGAAGTTCACGAGCAGTACTTC.